The 14 T cell receptor beta chains listed next were all sequenced from one sample in a study of T cell responses to AZD1222 COVID-19 vaccine. Repertoires were generated with immunoSEQ multiplex PCR, while TCRdb's copy carries only in-frame clones and drops some. The sample includes fewer than 100,000 clones, roughly 87% of them seen just once. The source was peripheral blood, collected 28 days after the second AZD1222 dose. Receptors were obtained from an adult who received the AZD1222 COVID-19 vaccine.

The chain is built from TRBV7-9 and TRBJ2-2; the match to TRBD2 covers 10 bases. This CDR3 spans 17 amino acids. V lost 2 bases to trimming and J lost 1 base; unmatched junction nucleotides: 4. Germline assignment: CDR1 SEHNR and CDR2 FQNEAQ (reference sequence). CDR3 nucleotides: TGTGCCAGCAGCTTACGGGCTAGCGGGGGGAACACCGGGGAGCTGTTTTTT. Its translation is CASSLRASGGNTGELFF.

This rearrangement joins TRBV6-5 to TRBJ2-3; D remains ambiguous. V lost 6 bases and J lost 1, with 8 bases in between. The CDR3 has 13 residues. Germline loops: CDR1 MNHEY, CDR2 SVGAGI. The CDR3 DNA is TGTGCCAGCAGCCTCCCGGGCACAGATACGCAGTATTTT. Translation gives CASSLPGTDTQYF.

Comment on this clone: Other nucleotide sequences in the sample specify the same CDR3. V gene TRBV7-8 combines with J gene TRBJ2-7, with D unresolved. Trimming pared 0 bases from V and 1 base from J, leaving 10 bases between. Germline V gene sequence: CDR1 SGHVS, CDR2 FQNEAQ. The CDR3 extends over 15 amino acids. The CDR3 loop is CASSLAPAGSYEQYF. In DNA form, the CDR3 reads TGTGCCAGCAGCTTAGCCCCGGCTGGGTCCTACGAGCAGTACTTC.

Only one count was recorded for this clone. V usage is TRBV6-5 and J usage is TRBJ1-1; D is uncertain. V gave up 8 bases and J gave up 3 bases, with 16 bases separating them. The CDR3 length is 14 residues. Germline values: CDR1 MNHEY, CDR2 SVGAGI. The DNA for the CDR3 is TGTGCCAGCGGACTCATCGGCCTCTACACTGAAGCTTTCTTT. Amino acids: CASGLIGLYTEAFF.

A few counts support this clone. This chain links TRBV24-1 with TRBJ2-7; D is unclear. The CDR3 runs 12 residues. V was shortened by 5 bases and J by 3 bases, with 7 bases between the two germline ends. CDR1 and CDR2 (germline): KGHDR, SFDVKD. The CDR3 nucleotides read TGTGCCACCAGTGTTGACGGCTACGAGCAGTACTTC. Translation: CATSVDGYEQYF.

CDR3 in amino acids: CASAGGQGREKLFF. CDR3 nucleotide sequence: TGTGCCAGCGCCGGGGGACAGGGGCGTGAAAAACTGTTTTTT. This sequence joins TRBV19 and TRBJ1-4; 10 nucleotides match TRBD1. Germline CDR1 reads LNHDA; CDR2 reads SQIVND (reference sequence). This CDR3 has 14 amino acids. The trim removed 9 bases at V and 7 bases at J, leaving 8 bases unmatched.

The chain has TRBV5-1 and TRBJ2-7, with TRBD1 identical over 7 bases. The CDR3 sequence is 15 residues long. After removal of 0 bases from V and 6 bases from J, the junction contained 9 bases not matched to a gene. CDR1 is SGHRS and CDR2 is YFSETQ in the germline V gene. CDR3 bases: TGCGCCAGCAGCTTGGGGAACACAGGGGCAGGCGAGCAGTACTTC. This gives the protein CASSLGNTGAGEQYF.

This sequence joins TRBV4-1 and TRBJ2-7; 7 bases agree with TRBD1. Per the germline V gene, CDR1 is MGHRA and CDR2 is YSYEKL. V lost 0 bases to trimming and J lost 2 bases; unmatched junction nucleotides: 4. The CDR3 is 15 amino acids. The chain's CDR3 is CASSQDSGTAYEQYF. The CDR3 DNA is TGCGCCAGCAGCCAAGATTCTGGGACAGCCTACGAGCAGTACTTC.

V usage is TRBV7-9 and J usage is TRBJ1-1; D gene ambiguous. Trimming stripped 1 base from V and 10 bases from J, with 10 bases between. Germline assignment: CDR1 SEHNR and CDR2 FQNEAQ (reference sequence). The CDR3 has 12 residues. As DNA, the CDR3 is TGTGCCAGCAGCTTAGGTATTATGGGAGCTTTCTTT. This translates into CASSLGIMGAFF. The full variable domain, completed using reference TRBV7-9 and TRBJ1-1, is DTGVSQNPRHKITKRGQNVTFRCDPISEHNRLYWYRQTLGQGPEFLTYFQNEAQLEKSRLLSDRFSAERPKGSFSTLEIQRTEQGDSAMYLCASSLGIMGAFFGQGTRLTVV.

This clone was found once. The chain links TRBV5-4 to TRBJ2-1; 13 bases match TRBD2. This CDR3 is 17 amino acids long. Per the germline V gene, CDR1 is SGHNT and CDR2 is YYREEE (reference sequence). Trimming at V came to 4 bases and at J to 0 bases, leaving 4 bases not matched to a gene. This CDR3 reads CASSAGTSGASYNEQFF. In DNA form, the CDR3 reads TGTGCCAGCAGCGCCGGGACTAGCGGGGCCTCCTACAATGAGCAGTTCTTC.

The chain employs TRBV4-3 and TRBJ2-7; D is unresolved. CDR1 is LGHNA and CDR2 is YSLEER in the germline V gene. The CDR3 is 14 residues long. The V end was cut by 4 bases, the J end by 1 base, with 11 bases between. The CDR3 sequence: CASSPQEASYEQYF. CDR3 in DNA: TGCGCCAGCAGCCCACAAGAGGCATCCTACGAGCAGTACTTC.

The V and J genes are TRBV20-1 and TRBJ1-4; no definite D call. There are 10 residues in the CDR3. The germline V gene encodes CDR1 DFQATT and CDR2 SNEGSKA (reference sequence). The V end lost 3 bases, the J end lost 8 bases, and 4 bases lay between the germline ends. CDR3 nucleotide sequence: TGCAGTGCTAGTCGGGAAAAACTGTTTTTT. Residues: CSASREKLFF.

This chain uses TRBV11-3 with TRBJ2-3, with a tentative D call TRBD2 (7 bases). Looked up from germline, CDR1 is SGHNT and CDR2 is YENEEA. V was clipped by 5 bases and J by 1 base, with 16 bases between them. The CDR3 has 16 amino acids. CDR3 in DNA: TGTGCCAGCAGCCGCAGGGGAGGGTCTGGCACAGATACGCAGTATTTT. It translates to CASSRRGGSGTDTQYF.

This chain uses TRBV6-5 with TRBJ1-1, with a weak D call TRBD1 (6 bases). The CDR3 covers 13 residues. Germline V CDR1 and CDR2: MNHEY, SVGAGI. Between the trimmed V and J ends, which lost 7 bases and 1 base, there was a span of 10 bases. The CDR3: CASNRGRNTEAFF. The CDR3 region has the DNA TGTGCCAGCAATCGGGGGCGGAACACTGAAGCTTTCTTT.